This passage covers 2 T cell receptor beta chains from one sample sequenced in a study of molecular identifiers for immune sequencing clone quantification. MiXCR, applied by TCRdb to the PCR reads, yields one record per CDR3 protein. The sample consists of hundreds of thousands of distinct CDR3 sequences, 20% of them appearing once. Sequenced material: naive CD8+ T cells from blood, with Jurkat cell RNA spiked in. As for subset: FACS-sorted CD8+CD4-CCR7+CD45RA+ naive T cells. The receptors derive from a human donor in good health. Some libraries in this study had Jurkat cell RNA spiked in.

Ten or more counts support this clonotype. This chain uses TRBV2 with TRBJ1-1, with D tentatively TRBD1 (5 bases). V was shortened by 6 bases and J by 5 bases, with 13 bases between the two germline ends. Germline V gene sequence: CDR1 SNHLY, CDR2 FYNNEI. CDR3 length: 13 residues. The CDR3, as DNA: TGTGCCAGCAGCTTATCAGGGTCAACTGAAGCTTTCTTT. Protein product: CASSLSGSTEAFF.

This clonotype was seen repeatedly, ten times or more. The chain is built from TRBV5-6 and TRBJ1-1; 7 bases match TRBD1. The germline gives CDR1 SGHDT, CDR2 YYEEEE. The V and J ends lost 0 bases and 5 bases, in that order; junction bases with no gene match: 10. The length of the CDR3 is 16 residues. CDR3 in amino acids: CASSLVRDSGRTEAFF. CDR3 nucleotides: TGTGCCAGCAGCTTGGTACGGGACAGTGGACGAACTGAAGCTTTCTTT.